This TCR beta chain comes out of a study of blood T cell repertoires in COVID-19 (dated by TCRdb to 2018 to 2021). As for the study more broadly: Samples from collaborators originated in the United States, Italy and Spain and spanned both the acute and convalescent phases of COVID-19. The prospective study material was composed of cDNA or gDNA derived from T cells, B-cell-depleted T cells, or PBMCs. Subjects who had been exposed to COVID-19, were actively infected with it, or had recovered from it provided the deeply sampled blood TCRbeta repertoires that made up the dataset. A freely available public database, intended as a resource for researchers studying the immune response to SARS-CoV-2, is where the repertoires were released. Samples were obtained from the ongoing ImmuneRACE study (first 160 participants) and from over 1,000 subjects provided by 6 global collaborators. A de-identified subject ID, COVID-19 status, age in years and sex were almost always included in the sample metadata. HLA class I and class II types, where available, came from metadata supplied by the sample provider rather than from assay-based typing. Findings and caveats that apply to the study as a whole: How much clinical and demographic metadata was included differed by source and by participant, and the metadata was provided uncurated.

TCRbeta CDR3 regions were amplified from genomic DNA by means of the immunoSEQ Assay, a bias-controlled multiplex PCR. The source study handled its data this way. The number of nucleated cells in each sample was estimated by amplification of reference gene primers within the assay. Sequence reads were collapsed and filtered to measure the absolute abundance of every unique TCRbeta CDR3 rearrangement. For each sample, productive Simpson clonality was calculated as the square root of Simpson's diversity index over productive rearrangements. TCRdb carries this immuneACCESS record with in-frame sequences only. Its versions omit some clonotypes, under half of them owing to an unresolved V gene in the studies checked, with the rest unexplained. The DNA gave D and trimming, while V, J and clone size come from that table. This sample holds roughly 280,000 clones; approximately 86% were observed only once. The biggest ten clones account for approximately 10% of the sample.

About this clone itself: Its recognized antigen is unknown. Within one base of it there is no much larger clone, and no base qualities were kept.

The germline ends are 13 bases apart after V is trimmed by 3 bases and J by 5 bases. The CDR3 covers 14 residues, taking in both the cysteine and the phenylalanine. Only CDR3 DNA remains: 42 bases, in frame from the first base. The germline V gene encodes CDR1 MGHDK and CDR2 SYGVNS. Collaborating institutions collected whole blood in K2EDTA tubes following their own protocols. Collaborator samples were shipped for TCRbeta analysis as frozen whole blood, isolated PBMCs, or DNA extracted from either sample type. The clonotype was recovered from a man aged 35 to 55 with active or convalescent COVID-19. The rearrangement combines TRBV25-1 with TRBJ2-5, and TRBD1 may be the D gene, going by 6 matching bases. Material for sequencing was peripheral blood. This receptor has the CDR3 CASSEITGQETQYF. The DNA reads TGTGCCAGCAGTGAGATAACAGGGCAGGAGACCCAGTACTTC.